A single sample gave rise to the 25 T cell receptor beta chains below, sequenced in a study of CD8 T cells in ankylosing spondylitis. A single record per CDR3 protein comes from TCRdb applying MiXCR to the 5' RACE reads. The sample yields around 230,000 distinct CDR3 sequences, under 8.5% seen once. Sequencing used blood, either unsorted or a sorted T cell fraction (not recorded which). These receptor sequences come from a female donor with ankylosing spondylitis or in good health (not recorded which).

This clonotype has a count of ten or more. The chain uses TRBV6-5 and TRBJ2-5; 11 nucleotides match TRBD2. CDR3 size: 16 residues. V lost 6 bases and J lost 4; bases outside the gene matches: 10. Germline V lookup: CDR1 MNHEY, CDR2 SVGAGI. The CDR3 DNA reads as TGTGCCAGCAGATCACTCACTAGCGGGAGCCCAGAGACCCAGTACTTC. As protein: CASRSLTSGSPETQYF.

This clonotype was picked up many times. J is TRBJ2-7 and V is TRBV19; 11 bases are shared with TRBD1. Germline trimming cut 6 bases from V and 5 bases from J; bases unmatched to any gene: 9. The V gene's germline CDR1 is LNHDA and CDR2 SQIVND (reference sequence). The CDR3 is 15 amino acids. CDR3 nucleotide sequence: TGTGCCAGTAGCGGGGACAGGGGGGTTCTCCACGAGCAGTACTTC. Its protein is CASSGDRGVLHEQYF.

This clonotype has ten or more counts. The J gene is TRBJ2-1, the V gene TRBV14; D gene ambiguous. Per germline, CDR1 SGHDN and CDR2 FVKESK. CDR3 size: 12 residues. V was pared by 2 bases and J by 7 bases, with 6 bases between. CDR3 protein: CASSQYRNEQFF. CDR3 DNA: TGTGCCAGCAGCCAATACCGTAATGAGCAGTTCTTC.

The V gene is TRBV12-3 or TRBV12-4, the J gene TRBJ1-4; D is unclear. This CDR3 spans 15 amino acids. The ends were cut back, 1 base at V and 5 bases at J, with 11 bases in the middle. This CDR3 reads CASSLVSYPNEKLFF. The CDR3 nucleotides read TGTGCCAGCAGTTTAGTTTCCTACCCGAATGAAAAACTGTTTTTT.

In its sample, this clonotype was seen many times. V usage is TRBV3-1 and J usage is TRBJ2-1, with 8 bases matching TRBD1. Trimming cost V 3 bases and J 13 bases; bases outside gene matches: 2. The length of the CDR3 is 11 residues. Germline CDR1 and CDR2: LGHDT and YNNKEL (reference sequence). The CDR3 spells CASSQGQVQFF. The CDR3 region has the DNA TGTGCCAGCAGCCAGGGACAGGTCCAGTTCTTC.

This clonotype appeared many times. The rearrangement uses TRBV3-1 and TRBJ1-1; the D gene is possibly TRBD1 (5 bases). The length of the CDR3 is 16 residues. The germline V gene has CDR1 LGHDT and CDR2 YNNKEL (reference sequence). Trimming left V 2 bases short and J 4 bases short, with 17 bases between. The CDR3: CASSQHSTGTSTEAFF. The CDR3 coding sequence is TGTGCCAGCAGCCAACATTCCACCGGGACCTCCACTGAAGCTTTCTTT.

This clonotype was detected many times. The chain uses TRBV6-5 and TRBJ2-3; 11 nucleotides match TRBD2. The CDR3 is 16 residues long. Per germline, CDR1 MNHEY and CDR2 SVGAGI. Losses at the gene ends were 2 bases for V and 1 base for J; bases not matched to a gene: 2. The CDR3: CASSYVLAGGTDTQYF. The CDR3 DNA is TGTGCCAGCAGTTACGTACTAGCGGGAGGCACAGATACGCAGTATTTT.

This clonotype turned up a few times. The chain employs TRBV10-3 and TRBJ2-6, with D tentatively TRBD1 (6 bases). This CDR3 comprises 13 residues. V lost 7 bases and J 2 bases, leaving 6 bases between the germline ends. Germline values: CDR1 ENHRY, CDR2 SYGVKD. The CDR3 region is CAINRAGANVLTF. CDR3 sequence (DNA): TGTGCCATCAACAGGGCTGGGGCCAACGTCCTGACTTTC.

At least ten counts were recorded for this clonotype. The gene calls are TRBV12-3 or TRBV12-4 and TRBJ1-2; no firm D call. The ends were cut back, 3 bases at V and 2 bases at J, with 10 bases in the middle. This CDR3 has 14 amino acids. This chain's CDR3 is CASSFLKTNYGYTF. DNA of the CDR3: TGTGCCAGCAGTTTCTTGAAGACAAACTATGGCTACACCTTC.

The table lists this clonotype with many counts. The rearrangement links TRBV6-5 to TRBJ1-2; D is unclear. Trimming removed 2 bases from V and 4 bases from J, with 20 bases in between. Germline CDR1 MNHEY, CDR2 SVGAGI. The CDR3 covers 17 residues. This CDR3 reads CASSYRNRMTRTYGYTF. The CDR3 coding sequence is TGTGCCAGCAGTTACAGGAATCGGATGACAAGGACCTATGGCTACACCTTC.

Only a few counts were recorded for this clonotype. V usage is TRBV5-1 and J usage is TRBJ1-1; TRBD1 might be the D (5 bases). Trimming removed 4 bases at V and 1 base at J, with 11 bases between. Germline CDR1 reads SGHRS; CDR2 reads YFSETQ. This CDR3 has 14 amino acids. Here the CDR3 reads CASSPWGGNTEAFF. CDR3 nucleotide sequence: TGCGCCAGCAGCCCTTGGGGGGGGAACACTGAAGCTTTCTTT. The full variable domain, rest sourced from reference TRBV5-1 and TRBJ1-1, is KAGVTQTPRYLIKTRGQQVTLSCSPISGHRSVSWYQQTPGQGLQFLFEYFSETQRNKGNFPGRFSGRQFSNSRSEMNVSTLELGDSALYLCASSPWGGNTEAFFGQGTRLTVV.

This clonotype was seen repeatedly, ten times or more. This chain uses TRBV5-1 with TRBJ1-1; maybe TRBD1 (6 bases). V shed 5 bases and J shed 6 bases, with 11 bases lying between them. Germline loops: CDR1 SGHRS, CDR2 YFSETQ. The CDR3 extends over 12 amino acids. The CDR3 reads CASRGGDSEAFF. CDR3 nucleotides: TGCGCCAGCAGAGGGGGAGACTCTGAAGCTTTCTTT.

This clonotype showed up just once. This sequence may be a read error, since a much larger clone differs from it by one base. V is TRBV20-1 and J is TRBJ2-3; 9 nucleotides align to TRBD2. Trimming took 3 bases from V and 4 from J; bases not matched to a gene: 8. Germline CDR1 and CDR2: DFQATT and SNEGSKA (reference sequence). This CDR3 comprises 15 residues. CDR3 sequence reads: CSASPLAGVADTQYF. Written as DNA, the CDR3 is TGCAGTGCTAGCCCACTAGCGGGCGTGGCAGATACGCAGTATTTT.

There are many counts of this clonotype. The rearrangement links TRBV29-1 to TRBJ2-7; D is perhaps TRBD1 (7 bases). The CDR3 has 13 residues. The germline V and J ends were trimmed by 4 bases and 3 bases, with 13 bases remaining between them. Germline V CDR1 and CDR2: SQVTM, ANQGSEA. The DNA of the CDR3 is TGCAGCGTTGGGGGGGACAGCCTCTACGAGCAGTACTTC. This codes for CSVGGDSLYEQYF.

This clonotype was seen at least ten times. V usage is TRBV28 and J usage is TRBJ2-1; D unresolved. V was pared by 1 base and J by 4 bases, with 17 bases between. Germline loops: CDR1 MDHEN, CDR2 SYDVKM. This CDR3 is built from 17 residues. This chain's CDR3 is CASSLYRTLSPYNEQFF. The CDR3 nucleotides are TGTGCCAGCAGTTTATATAGGACCCTATCCCCTTACAATGAGCAGTTCTTC.

This clonotype occurred many times. The chain joins TRBV6-2 or TRBV6-3 to TRBJ2-7; TRBD1 might be the D (6 bases). Germline V gives CDR1 MNHEY, CDR2 SVGEGT. The CDR3 sequence is 16 residues long. Trimming stripped 7 bases from V and 0 bases from J, with 19 bases between. CDR3 sequence: CASIKMGDNLSYEQYF. The DNA for the CDR3 is TGTGCCAGCATCAAAATGGGGGACAATCTCTCCTACGAGCAGTACTTC.

This clonotype was seen at least ten times. The chain combines TRBV5-5 with TRBJ2-1; TRBD2 aligns across 10 bases. Germline V CDR1 and CDR2: SGHKS, YYEKEE (reference sequence). The length of the CDR3 is 18 residues. The ends lost 2 bases at V and 9 bases at J; junction bases unmatched: 17. This CDR3 is CASSFFPSGSLLQGEQFF. The CDR3 nucleotides are TGTGCCAGCAGCTTCTTTCCTAGCGGGAGTCTTCTACAGGGTGAGCAGTTCTTC.

This clonotype was detected many times. The chain has TRBV7-2 and TRBJ2-3; 10 bases match TRBD2. The CDR3 is made up of 13 amino acids. CDR1 is SGHTA and CDR2 is FQGNSA in the germline V gene. The junction had 0 bases not matched to a gene; V was cut back by 8 bases and J by 1 base. The chain's CDR3 is CASGTSGTDTQYF. Here the CDR3 DNA reads TGTGCCAGCGGGACTAGCGGCACAGATACGCAGTATTTT.

Ten or more counts support this clonotype. The chain couples TRBV12-3 or TRBV12-4 to TRBJ1-4; unclear D gene. V shed 6 bases and J shed 5 bases, with 13 bases lying between them. This CDR3 has 14 amino acids. For the CDR3, the DNA is TGTGCCAGCAGCCTCACGGGAACGAATGAAAAACTGTTTTTT. It encodes CASSLTGTNEKLFF.

In this sample, this clonotype turned up a few times. This may stem from a read error, because a much larger clone lies one nucleotide away. This chain joins TRBV15 and TRBJ2-4; 7 bases are shared with TRBD1. V lost 4 bases to trimming and J lost 8 bases; unmatched junction nucleotides: 5. CDR1 and CDR2 from the germline V gene are LNHNV and YYDKDF (reference sequence). The CDR3 sequence is 13 residues long. The CDR3 spells CATSNNRGDIQYF. The CDR3 nucleotides are TGTGCCACCAGCAATAACAGGGGAGACATTCAGTACTTC.

Ten or more counts support this clonotype. The CDR3 region is CASSGAWRTLTYEQYF. The DNA for the CDR3 is TGTGCCAGCAGCGGAGCGTGGAGGACCCTCACCTACGAGCAGTACTTC. The V gene is TRBV2, the J gene TRBJ2-7; tentatively, D is TRBD2 (5 bases). The germline gives CDR1 SNHLY, CDR2 FYNNEI. Trimming removed 6 bases from V and 2 bases from J, with 20 bases in between. The CDR3 is 16 amino acids.

In its sample, this clonotype was seen many times. The V and J genes are TRBV20-1 and TRBJ2-5; D ambiguous. Trimming stripped 3 bases from V and 4 bases from J, with 9 bases between. This CDR3 has 12 residues. CDR1 DFQATT and CDR2 SNEGSKA come from the germline V gene (reference sequence). This CDR3 reads CSASPSAETQYF. CDR3 nucleotide sequence: TGCAGTGCTAGCCCCTCTGCAGAGACCCAGTACTTC.

This clonotype has at least ten counts. The rearrangement joins TRBV24-1 to TRBJ2-4, with 8 bases that match TRBD1. Germline assignment: CDR1 KGHDR and CDR2 SFDVKD. V lost 4 bases and J lost 8; bases outside the gene matches: 12. The CDR3 runs to 16 residues. This CDR3 reads CATSDGGTGARDIQYF. The CDR3 DNA reads as TGTGCCACCAGTGACGGCGGGACAGGCGCCCGGGACATTCAGTACTTC.

The sample holds many counts of this clonotype. The chain couples TRBV23-1 to TRBJ2-1; no clear D gene. TRBV23-1 is an ORF; its function is uncertain. Trimming stripped 0 bases from V and 1 base from J, with 13 bases between. The CDR3 is 17 amino acids. CDR3 in amino acids: CASSQSADVVSYNEQFF. The CDR3 coding sequence is TGCGCCAGCAGTCAATCGGCTGATGTGGTGTCCTACAATGAGCAGTTCTTC.

This clonotype was seen repeatedly, ten times or more. The chain joins TRBV6-2 or TRBV6-3 to TRBJ2-1; TRBD1 matches 11 bases. The length of the CDR3 is 18 residues. Looked up from germline, CDR1 is MNHEY and CDR2 is SVGEGT. V was pared by 2 bases and J by 8 bases, with 14 bases of the junction left unmatched. CDR3 region: CASSYDPRGTGGDHEQFF. The CDR3 DNA reads as TGTGCCAGCAGTTACGACCCCAGGGGGACAGGGGGGGACCATGAGCAGTTCTTC.